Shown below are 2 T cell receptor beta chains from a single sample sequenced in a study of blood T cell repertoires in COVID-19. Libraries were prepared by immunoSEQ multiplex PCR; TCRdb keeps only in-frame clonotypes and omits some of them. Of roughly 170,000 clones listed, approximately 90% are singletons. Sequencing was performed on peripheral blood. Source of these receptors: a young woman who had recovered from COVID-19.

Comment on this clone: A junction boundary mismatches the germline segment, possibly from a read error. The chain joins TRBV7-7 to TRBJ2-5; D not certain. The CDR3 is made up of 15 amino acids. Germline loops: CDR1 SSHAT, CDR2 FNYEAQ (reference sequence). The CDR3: CASSPAYFGKETQYF. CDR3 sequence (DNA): TGTGCTAGCAGCCCAGCGTACTTTGGAAAAGAGACCCAGTACTTC.

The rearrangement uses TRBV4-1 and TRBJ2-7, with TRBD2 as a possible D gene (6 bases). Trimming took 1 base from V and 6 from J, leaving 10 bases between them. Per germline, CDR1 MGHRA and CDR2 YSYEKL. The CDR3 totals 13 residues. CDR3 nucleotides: TGCGCCAGCAGCCAAGTTTCGGGGGTCGAGCAGTACTTC. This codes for CASSQVSGVEQYF.